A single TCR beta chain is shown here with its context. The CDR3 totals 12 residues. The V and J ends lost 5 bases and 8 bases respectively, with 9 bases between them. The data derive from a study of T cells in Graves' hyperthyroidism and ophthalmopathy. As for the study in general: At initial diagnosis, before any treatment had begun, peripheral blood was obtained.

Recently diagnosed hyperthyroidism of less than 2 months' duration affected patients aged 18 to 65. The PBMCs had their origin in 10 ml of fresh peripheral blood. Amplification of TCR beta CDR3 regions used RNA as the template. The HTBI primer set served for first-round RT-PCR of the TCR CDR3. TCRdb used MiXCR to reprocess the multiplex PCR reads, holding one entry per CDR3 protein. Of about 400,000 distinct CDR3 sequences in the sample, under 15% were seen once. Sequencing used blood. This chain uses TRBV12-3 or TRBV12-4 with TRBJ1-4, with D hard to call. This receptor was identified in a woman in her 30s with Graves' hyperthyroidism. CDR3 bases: TGTGCCAGCAGTCGACTGATGGAAAAACTGTTTTTT. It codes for CASSRLMEKLFF.